Below, 10 T cell receptor beta chains from the same sample are listed, as sequenced in a study of T cells in Graves' hyperthyroidism and ophthalmopathy. RNA transcripts were the template for amplifying TCR beta CDR3 regions. The TCR CDR3 first-round RT-PCR relied on the HTBI primer set. MiXCR was run by TCRdb on the multiplex PCR reads, yielding one entry per CDR3 protein. This table has around 190,000 distinct CDR3 sequences, about 18% appearing once. The sequencing sample was made of blood. The receptor source for this set is a woman in her fifties or sixties with Graves' hyperthyroidism.

This clonotype occurred many times. This rearrangement joins TRBV19 to TRBJ1-1; 9 positions match TRBD1. The CDR3 loop spans 14 amino acids. Per germline, CDR1 LNHDA and CDR2 SQIVND (reference sequence). J was trimmed by 1 base and V by 7 bases; bases with no gene match: 4. The DNA of the CDR3 is TGTGCCAGTAACCCGACAGGGGGGAACACTGAAGCTTTCTTT. Translation: CASNPTGGNTEAFF.

The gene calls are TRBV20-1 and TRBJ1-4, with no clear D. CDR1 is DFQATT and CDR2 is SNEGSKA in the germline V gene (reference sequence). Trimming shortened V by 0 bases and J by 4 bases, and 15 bases separated the two germline ends. The CDR3 loop spans 16 amino acids. DNA for the CDR3: TGCAGTGCTAGAGATTGGCAGGAGGAGTTTAATGAAAAACTGTTTTTT. It is translated as CSARDWQEEFNEKLFF.

This clonotype was seen more than once but under ten times. This chain connects TRBV4-3 to TRBJ1-5; TRBD1 is a possible D gene (6 bases). The CDR3 runs to 16 residues. Trimming shortened V by 0 bases and J by 4 bases, and 13 bases separated the two germline ends. The germline V gene has CDR1 LGHNA and CDR2 YSLEER. CDR3 region: CASSQEPRGGNQPQHF. CDR3 nucleotide sequence: TGCGCCAGCAGCCAAGAGCCAAGGGGGGGGAATCAGCCCCAGCATTTT.

In its sample, this clonotype was seen many times. The chain has TRBV24-1 and TRBJ2-5; 7 nucleotides agree with TRBD2. The CDR3 is 16 residues long. Germline V gives CDR1 KGHDR, CDR2 SFDVKD. The V segment lost 1 base and the J segment 1 base; nucleotides outside the gene matches: 5. In DNA form, the CDR3 reads TGTGCCACCAGTGATTTTGCGGGGGACCGCCAAGAGACCCAGTACTTC. It translates to CATSDFAGDRQETQYF.

The chain combines TRBV28 with TRBJ2-1; D is tentatively TRBD1 or TRBD2 (5 bases each). The germline V gene has CDR1 MDHEN and CDR2 SYDVKM. The CDR3 length is 14 residues. V was trimmed by 7 bases and J by 0 bases, leaving 10 bases between them. The DNA for the CDR3 is TGTGCCAGCATCGGGGCGGGCTCCTACAATGAGCAGTTCTTC. It yields the protein CASIGAGSYNEQFF.

The table lists this clonotype with many counts. The chain carries TRBV19 and TRBJ1-5; 8 nucleotides agree with TRBD1. J lost 4 bases, V lost 4 bases, and 6 bases had no gene match. Germline CDR1 LNHDA, CDR2 SQIVND (reference sequence). The CDR3 consists of 15 residues. The CDR3 DNA follows: TGTGCCAGTAGTAACAGGGGGAGTGGGAATCAGCCCCAGCATTTT. Amino acid sequence: CASSNRGSGNQPQHF.

Ten or more counts support this clonotype. This chain uses TRBV6-4 with TRBJ2-3, with 12 bases aligning to TRBD2. Trimming took 5 bases from V and 6 from J; bases not matched to a gene: 9. The CDR3 is 16 residues long. Germline V CDR1 and CDR2: MRHNA, SNTAGT. As DNA, the CDR3 is TGTGCCAGCAGTCCCTCCGGGACTAGCGGGCCGGATACGCAGTATTTT. It encodes CASSPSGTSGPDTQYF.

A remark on this clonotype: A read error may produce the germline difference seen at one junction end. The gene calls are TRBV5-4 and TRBJ2-1; 7 bases are a match to TRBD2. The CDR3 contains 16 residues. From germline, CDR1 is SGHNT and CDR2 YYREEE (reference sequence). CDR3 DNA: TGTGCCAGCAGCTGGGGGGGTGGGGTTAGCTACAATGGGCAGTTCTTC. Amino acid sequence: CASSWGGGVSYNGQFF.

This clonotype was detected many times. CDR3 region: CASSATILNRGSSNEQFF. CDR3 nucleotide sequence: TGTGCCAGCAGCGCCACCATATTAAACAGGGGGTCCAGCAATGAGCAGTTCTTC. V is TRBV9 and J is TRBJ2-1; 8 bases line up with TRBD1. The CDR3 runs to 18 residues. Per germline, CDR1 SGDLS and CDR2 YYNGEE. After removal of 3 bases from V and 6 bases from J, the junction contained 17 bases not matched to a gene.

With regard to this clonotype: Sequence at one end of the junction differs from germline and may be a read error. This chain links TRBV4-2 with TRBJ1-6, with a possible D match to TRBD1 (6 bases). The V gene's germline CDR1 is LGHNA and CDR2 YNFKEQ. The CDR3 loop spans 13 amino acids. The CDR3 DNA reads as TGTGCCAGCAGCTCAGGGGTGAATTCGCCCCTCCACTTT. Amino acid sequence: CASSSGVNSPLHF.